These 9 T cell receptor beta chains were all obtained from the same sample, sequenced in a study of blood T cell repertoires in COVID-19. Repertoires were generated with immunoSEQ multiplex PCR, while TCRdb's copy carries only in-frame clones and drops some. The sample yields around 42,000 clones, approximately 90% seen once. The sequenced material came from peripheral blood. The receptors shown here come from a human donor in a cohort sampled during active COVID-19.

The CDR3 loop is CATSSNRGPNEQFF. The CDR3 nucleotides are TGTGCCACCAGCAGCAACAGGGGGCCTAATGAGCAGTTCTTC. The V and J genes are TRBV15 and TRBJ2-1; 9 bases fit TRBD1. Germline CDR1 and CDR2: LNHNV and YYDKDF (reference sequence). CDR3 length: 14 amino acids. V was clipped by 3 bases and J by 7 bases; unmatched bases: 4.

This chain links TRBV27 with TRBJ1-1; D possibly corresponds to TRBD1 (6 bases). Germline V gives CDR1 MNHEY, CDR2 SMNVEV (reference sequence). CDR3 length: 13 amino acids. The V and J ends lost 8 bases and 5 bases respectively, with 15 bases between them. CDR3 protein: CASWDTGTTEAFF. The DNA of the CDR3 is TGTGCCAGCTGGGACACCGGAACGACTGAAGCTTTCTTT.

The chain employs TRBV25-1 and TRBJ2-2, with TRBD2 matching 7 bases. The V segment lost 2 bases and the J segment 3 bases; nucleotides outside the gene matches: 0. The germline V gene has CDR1 MGHDK and CDR2 SYGVNS. The CDR3 totals 14 residues. The CDR3 sequence is CASSEAGDTGELFF. CDR3 sequence (DNA): TGTGCCAGCAGTGAAGCGGGAGACACCGGGGAGCTGTTTTTT.

V and J are TRBV15 and TRBJ2-2, with TRBD2 matching over 8 bases. The V gene end was trimmed by 4 bases and the J gene end by 2 bases; junction bases not matched to a gene: 9. Germline V gene sequence: CDR1 LNHNV, CDR2 YYDKDF (reference sequence). The CDR3 is 17 residues long. Here the CDR3 DNA reads TGTGCCACCAGCACCAGTATAGCGGGGAAAAACACCGGGGAGCTGTTTTTT. Protein product: CATSTSIAGKNTGELFF.

This chain links TRBV5-1 with TRBJ2-3; a weak D match, TRBD1 (5 bases). Per the germline V gene, CDR1 is SGHRS and CDR2 is YFSETQ. The CDR3 length is 14 residues. The V and J ends lost 2 bases and 1 base respectively, with 8 bases between them. For the CDR3, the DNA is TGCGCCAGCAGCTTTGGGGCTCGCACAGATACGCAGTATTTT. This gives the protein CASSFGARTDTQYF. Full variable domain (missing parts from reference TRBV5-1 and TRBJ2-3): KAGVTQTPRYLIKTRGQQVTLSCSPISGHRSVSWYQQTPGQGLQFLFEYFSETQRNKGNFPGRFSGRQFSNSRSEMNVSTLELGDSALYLCASSFGARTDTQYFGPGTRLTVL.

The chain combines TRBV6-1 with TRBJ1-3; D is unclear. This CDR3 is built from 12 residues. V shed 3 bases and J shed 4 bases, with 4 bases lying between them. Germline assignment: CDR1 MNHNS and CDR2 SASEGT. The CDR3: CASSDGGNTIYF. The CDR3 bases are TGTGCCAGCAGTGATGGCGGAAACACCATATATTTT.

The chain carries TRBV6-5 and TRBJ2-7; D gene ambiguous. This CDR3 contains 13 residues. Germline CDR1 MNHEY, CDR2 SVGAGI. Trimming cost V 0 bases and J 4 bases, with 7 bases left between them. The CDR3 is CASSYSRKYEQYF. CDR3 DNA: TGTGCCAGCAGTTACTCGCGGAAGTACGAGCAGTACTTC.

This sequence joins TRBV5-1 and TRBJ1-2; D uncertain. V was trimmed by 0 bases and J by 3 bases, leaving 6 bases between them. Germline V gives CDR1 SGHRS, CDR2 YFSETQ. This CDR3 spans 13 amino acids. The CDR3 sequence is CASSLGGDYGYTF. Written as DNA, the CDR3 is TGCGCCAGCAGCTTGGGAGGCGACTATGGCTACACCTTC.

The V gene is TRBV5-4, the J gene TRBJ2-4; possible D gene TRBD1, 6 bases. Germline V gives CDR1 SGHNT, CDR2 YYREEE (reference sequence). The CDR3 is 14 amino acids. The V end lost 2 bases, the J end lost 4 bases, and 10 bases lay between the germline ends. The CDR3 DNA is TGTGCCAGCAGCTTAGAACAGGGTAAAAACATTCAGTACTTC. It translates to CASSLEQGKNIQYF.